These 2 T cell receptor beta chains were all obtained from the same sample, sequenced in a study of blood T cells in healthy people across ages. It was with a sample-barcoded 5' primer and a J-beta primer mix that a second PCR of roughly 7 to 12 cycles was run. From the 5' RACE reads, TCRdb called clonotypes with MiXCR, one entry per CDR3 protein. The sample holds 800,000 or so distinct CDR3 sequences, about 42% seen once. The source material was blood. The source is a man at least 80 years old in good health.

The V call is TRBV11-1, the J call TRBJ2-3; a possible D gene is TRBD1 (6 bases). Trimming pared 5 bases from V and 4 bases from J, leaving 10 bases between. This CDR3 has 13 residues. Germline assignment: CDR1 SGHAT and CDR2 FQDESV (reference sequence). CDR3 nucleotide sequence: TGTGCCAGCAGCCTAGGACAGCCAGATACGCAGTATTTT. The encoded protein is CASSLGQPDTQYF.

This clonotype was seen once. J is TRBJ2-7 and V is TRBV28; either TRBD1 or TRBD2 may fit D (5 bases each). This CDR3 is built from 15 residues. Germline V gene lookup returns CDR1 MDHEN and CDR2 SYDVKM. The V gene lost 6 bases and the J gene lost 0 bases, with 15 bases spanning the gap. The CDR3 DNA sequence: TGTGCCAGCAGCCCGCGAGGGGCGGGCTCCTACGAGCAGTACTTC. Translating it yields CASSPRGAGSYEQYF.